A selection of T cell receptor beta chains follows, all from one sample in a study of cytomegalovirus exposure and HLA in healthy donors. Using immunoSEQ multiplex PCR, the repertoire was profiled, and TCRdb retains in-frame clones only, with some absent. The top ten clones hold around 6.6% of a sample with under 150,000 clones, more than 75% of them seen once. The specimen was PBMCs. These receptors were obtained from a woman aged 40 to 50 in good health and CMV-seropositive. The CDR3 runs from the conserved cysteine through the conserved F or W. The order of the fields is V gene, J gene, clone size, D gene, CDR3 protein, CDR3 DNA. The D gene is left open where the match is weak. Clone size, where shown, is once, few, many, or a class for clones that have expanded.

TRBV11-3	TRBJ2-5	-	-	CASSLRGSQETQYF	TGTGCCAGCAGCCTTAGGGGGTCCCAAGAGACCCAGTACTTC
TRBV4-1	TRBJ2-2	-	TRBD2	CASSRRLREGSGELFF	TGCGCCAGCAGCCGGCGGTTGCGGGAGGGCTCCGGGGAGCTGTTTTTT
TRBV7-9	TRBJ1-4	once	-	CASRSTTAGPATNEKLFF	TGTGCCAGCAGATCTACGACTGCAGGGCCTGCAACTAATGAAAAACTGTTTTTT
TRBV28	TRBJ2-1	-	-	CASSSGTAGGKLQFF	TGTGCCAGCAGCTCTGGGACAGCGGGTGGGAAGTTGCAGTTCTTC
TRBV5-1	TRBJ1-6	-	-	CASSFSSSYNSPLHF	TGCGCCAGCAGCTTTTCTAGCTCCTATAATTCACCCCTCCACTTT
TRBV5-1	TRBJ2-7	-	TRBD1	CASSRDSYYEQYF	TGCGCCAGCAGCCGGGACAGTTACTACGAGCAGTACTTC
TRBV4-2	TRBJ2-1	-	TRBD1	CASSQTGTGRSGGFYNEQFF	TGTGCCAGCAGCCAAACCGGGACAGGGAGAAGTGGTGGGTTTTACAATGAGCAGTTCTTC
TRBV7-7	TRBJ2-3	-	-	CASSLGDSSTDTQYF	TGTGCTAGCAGCTTAGGAGACAGCAGCACAGATACGCAGTATTTT
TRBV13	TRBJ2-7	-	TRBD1	CASSRPGTGGSYEQYF	TGTGCCAGCAGCCGCCCCGGGACAGGGGGTTCCTACGAGCAGTACTTC
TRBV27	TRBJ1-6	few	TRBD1	CASMWGTGVSPLHF	TGTGCCAGCATGTGGGGGACAGGGGTTTCACCCCTCCACTTT
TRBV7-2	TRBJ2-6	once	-	CASSLGSSGANVLTF	TGTGCCAGCAGCTTAGGGAGTTCTGGGGCCAACGTCCTGACTTTC
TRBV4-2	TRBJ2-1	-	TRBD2	CASSHSVLAGNEQFF	TGTGCCAGCAGCCACTCCGTTTTAGCGGGGAATGAGCAGTTCTTC
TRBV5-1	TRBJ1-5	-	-	CASSLEGATNQPQHF	TGCGCCAGCAGCTTGGAGGGAGCGACTAATCAGCCCCAGCATTTT
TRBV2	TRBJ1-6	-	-	CASSLTIPLHF	TGTGCCAGCAGTTTGACTATCCCCCTCCACTTT
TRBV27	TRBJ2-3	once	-	CASRRTWDTERMGTDTQYF	TGTGCCAGCAGACGCACCTGGGACACGGAGAGGATGGGCACAGATACGCAGTATTTT
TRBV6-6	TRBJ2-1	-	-	CASSSPRRDYNEQFF	TGTGCCAGCAGTTCACCCCGAAGAGACTACAATGAGCAGTTCTTC
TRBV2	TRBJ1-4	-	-	CASSEVTAGREKLFF	TGTGCCAGCAGTGAAGTGACAGCGGGAAGGGAAAAACTGTTTTTT
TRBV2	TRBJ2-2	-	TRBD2	CASSPRTSGNTGELFF	TGTGCCAGCAGTCCCCGGACTAGCGGGAACACCGGGGAGCTGTTTTTT
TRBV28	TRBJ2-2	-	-	CASSSLGTYTGELFF	TGTGCCAGCAGTTCCCTTGGGACTTACACCGGGGAGCTGTTTTTT
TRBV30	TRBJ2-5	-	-	CAWSVRRGETQYF	TGTGCCTGGAGTGTACGGCGCGGGGAGACCCAGTACTTC
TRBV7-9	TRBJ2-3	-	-	CASSLRVGTDTQYF	TGTGCCAGCAGCTTAAGAGTGGGCACAGATACGCAGTATTTT
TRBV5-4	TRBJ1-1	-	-	CASSLQEYTEAFF	TGTGCCAGCAGCTTACAGGAGTACACTGAAGCTTTCTTT
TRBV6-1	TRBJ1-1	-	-	CATRRGVTEAFF	TGTGCCACTCGTCGGGGGGTCACTGAAGCTTTCTTT
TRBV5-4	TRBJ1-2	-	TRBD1	CASSRGQGHGYTF	TGTGCCAGCAGTCGGGGACAGGGCCATGGCTACACCTTC
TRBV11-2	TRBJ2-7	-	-	CASSLDGLVGGYEQYF	TGTGCCAGCAGCTTAGACGGGCTAGTGGGGGGTTACGAGCAGTACTTC
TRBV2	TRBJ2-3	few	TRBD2	CASLPIRSSGPSDTQYF	TGTGCCAGCCTCCCGATTCGGTCTAGCGGGCCGTCAGATACGCAGTATTTT
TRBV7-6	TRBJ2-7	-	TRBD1	CASSYTGPGQGTIYEQYF	TGTGCCAGCAGCTATACTGGGCCGGGACAGGGGACGATCTACGAGCAGTACTTC